Presented here are 3 T cell receptor beta chains from one specimen sequenced in a study of shared clonotypes between healthy human individuals. Generated by immunoSEQ multiplex PCR, the TCRdb table keeps only in-frame clones and is missing some. The sample carries nearly 1,000,000 clones, approximately 80% recorded once. The sample comprised memory CD4+ T cells sorted from blood. Indicated subset: CD45RA-negative fraction. The origin of the receptors is a man between 18 and 29 years old in good health.

The rearrangement uses TRBV6-1 and TRBJ1-2, with 8 bases that match TRBD1. V lost 3 bases, J lost 4 bases, and 7 bases stayed unmatched. CDR1 is MNHNS and CDR2 is SASEGT in the germline V gene. The length of the CDR3 is 15 residues. The DNA for the CDR3 is TGTGCCAGCAGTGACCGACAGGGGAGTGCCTATGGCTACACCTTC. Translating it yields CASSDRQGSAYGYTF.

Ten or more counts support this clone. The chain uses TRBV9 and TRBJ1-3, with 10 nucleotides matching TRBD1. Germline CDR1 and CDR2: SGDLS and YYNGEE. This CDR3 spans 17 amino acids. V was clipped by 4 bases and J by 0 bases; unmatched bases: 7. The CDR3 reads CASSPRDRGLSGNTIYF. The CDR3 DNA reads as TGTGCCAGCAGCCCTCGGGACAGGGGTCTCTCTGGAAACACCATATATTTT.

This clone occurred a few times. This chain uses TRBV30 with TRBJ1-1, with 10 positions matching TRBD1. The CDR3 has 15 amino acids. Trimming took 3 bases from V and 2 from J; bases not matched to a gene: 6. The V gene's germline CDR1 is GTSNPN and CDR2 SVGIG (reference sequence). This chain's CDR3 is CAWSRDRGFNTEAFF. CDR3 coding DNA: TGTGCCTGGAGCAGGGACAGGGGTTTTAACACTGAAGCTTTCTTT. The whole variable domain, remainder taken from reference TRBV30 and TRBJ1-1, is SQTIHQWPATLVQPVGSPLSLECTVEGTSNPNLYWYRQAAGRGLQLLFYSVGIGQISSEVPQNLSASRPQDRQFILSSKKLLLSDSGFYLCAWSRDRGFNTEAFFGQGTRLTVV.